This T cell receptor (beta chain) was recorded in a study of blood T cell repertoires in COVID-19. In the study overall: PBMCs, B-cell-depleted T cells, or T cells were the source of the cDNA or gDNA that made up the material.

Patients from Seattle were sampled longitudinally, starting during active infection. The CDR3 sequence is 11 residues long. V was pared by 5 bases and J by 8 bases, with 12 bases between. The V gene's germline CDR1 is DFQATT and CDR2 SNEGSKA (reference sequence). Under the authors' procedure: Amplified reference gene primers provided the basis for estimating nucleated cell counts. TCRdb keeps only in-frame clones here, not all; method: immunoSEQ multiplex PCR. The DNA gave D and trimming, while V, J and clone size come from that table. The sample has 40,000 or so clones, about 76% seen once; the top ten hold 8% to 11%.

This TCR was sampled from a man between 65 and 85 years old with COVID-19, enrolled during active disease. The specimen was peripheral blood. The chain joins TRBV20-1 to TRBJ1-2; D unclear. Here the CDR3 DNA reads TGCAGTGCTCCCAGGTCCAGGGGCTACACCTTC. Amino acids: CSAPRSRGYTF.